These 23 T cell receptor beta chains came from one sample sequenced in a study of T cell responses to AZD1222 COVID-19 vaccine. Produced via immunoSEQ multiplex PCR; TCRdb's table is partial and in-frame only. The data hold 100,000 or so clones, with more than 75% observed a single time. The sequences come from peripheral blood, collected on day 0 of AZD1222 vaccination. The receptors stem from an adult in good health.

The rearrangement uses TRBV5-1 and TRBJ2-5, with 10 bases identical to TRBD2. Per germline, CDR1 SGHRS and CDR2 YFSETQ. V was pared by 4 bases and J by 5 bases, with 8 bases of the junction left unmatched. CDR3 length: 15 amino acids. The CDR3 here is CASSLTLAGSETQYF. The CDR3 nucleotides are TGCGCCAGCAGCCTGACACTAGCGGGGTCGGAGACCCAGTACTTC.

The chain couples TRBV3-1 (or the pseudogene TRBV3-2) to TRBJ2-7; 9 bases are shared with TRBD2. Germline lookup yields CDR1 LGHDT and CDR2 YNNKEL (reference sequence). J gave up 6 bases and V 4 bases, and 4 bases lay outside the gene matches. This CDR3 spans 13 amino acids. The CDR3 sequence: CASSPGLAREQYF. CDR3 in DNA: TGTGCCAGCAGCCCGGGACTAGCCCGCGAGCAGTACTTC.

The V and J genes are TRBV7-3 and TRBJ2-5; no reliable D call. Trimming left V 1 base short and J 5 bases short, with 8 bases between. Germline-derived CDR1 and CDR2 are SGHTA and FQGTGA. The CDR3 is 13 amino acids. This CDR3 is CASSLRGAETQYF. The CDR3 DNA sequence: TGTGCCAGCAGCTTAAGAGGAGCGGAGACCCAGTACTTC.

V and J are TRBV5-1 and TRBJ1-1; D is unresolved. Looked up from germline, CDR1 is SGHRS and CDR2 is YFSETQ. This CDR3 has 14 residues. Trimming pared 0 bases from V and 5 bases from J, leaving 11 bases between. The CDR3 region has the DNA TGCGCCAGCAGCTTGGCGTTAGGGAAGACTGAAGCTTTCTTT. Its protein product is CASSLALGKTEAFF. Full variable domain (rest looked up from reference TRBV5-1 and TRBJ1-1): KAGVTQTPRYLIKTRGQQVTLSCSPISGHRSVSWYQQTPGQGLQFLFEYFSETQRNKGNFPGRFSGRQFSNSRSEMNVSTLELGDSALYLCASSLALGKTEAFFGQGTRLTVV.

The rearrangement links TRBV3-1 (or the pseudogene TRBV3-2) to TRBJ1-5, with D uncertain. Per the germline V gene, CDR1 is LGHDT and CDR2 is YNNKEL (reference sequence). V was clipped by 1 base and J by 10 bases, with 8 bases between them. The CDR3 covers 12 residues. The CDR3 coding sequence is TGTGCCAGCAGCCAAGGACGGGGTCCCCAGCATTTT. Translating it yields CASSQGRGPQHF.

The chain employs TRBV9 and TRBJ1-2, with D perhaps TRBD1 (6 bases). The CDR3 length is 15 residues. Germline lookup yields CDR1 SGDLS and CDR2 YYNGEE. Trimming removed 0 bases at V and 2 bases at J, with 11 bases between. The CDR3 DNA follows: TGTGCCAGCAGCGTAGAGGGGACACAGAACTATGGCTACACCTTC. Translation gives CASSVEGTQNYGYTF.

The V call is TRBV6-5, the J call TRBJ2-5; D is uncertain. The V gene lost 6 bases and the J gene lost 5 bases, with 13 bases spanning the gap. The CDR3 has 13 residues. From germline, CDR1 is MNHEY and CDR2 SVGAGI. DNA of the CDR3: TGTGCCAGCAGGGGGTTTACGGTTGAGACCCAGTACTTC. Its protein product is CASRGFTVETQYF.

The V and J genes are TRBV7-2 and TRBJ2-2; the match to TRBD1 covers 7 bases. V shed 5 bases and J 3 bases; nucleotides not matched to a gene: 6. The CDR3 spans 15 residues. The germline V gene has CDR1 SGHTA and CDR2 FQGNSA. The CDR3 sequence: CASSTRQGHTGELFF. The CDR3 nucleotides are TGTGCCAGCAGCACCCGACAGGGTCACACCGGGGAGCTGTTTTTT.

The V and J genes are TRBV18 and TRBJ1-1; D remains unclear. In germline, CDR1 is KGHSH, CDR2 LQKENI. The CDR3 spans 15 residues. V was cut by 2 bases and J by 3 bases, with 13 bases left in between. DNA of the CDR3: TGTGCCAGCTCACCATCTCTTCCCGGGTACACTGAAGCTTTCTTT. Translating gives CASSPSLPGYTEAFF.

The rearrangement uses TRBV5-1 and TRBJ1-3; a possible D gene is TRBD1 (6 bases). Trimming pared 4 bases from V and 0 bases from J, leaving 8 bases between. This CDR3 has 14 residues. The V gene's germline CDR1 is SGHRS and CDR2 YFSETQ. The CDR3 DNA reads TGCGCCAGCAGCATACAGGGCTCTGGAAACACCATATATTTT. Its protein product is CASSIQGSGNTIYF.

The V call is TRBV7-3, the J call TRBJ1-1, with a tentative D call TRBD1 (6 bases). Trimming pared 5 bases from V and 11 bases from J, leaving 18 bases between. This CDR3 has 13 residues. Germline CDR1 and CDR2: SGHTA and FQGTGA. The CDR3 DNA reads TGTGCCAGCAGCATCTTAAACAGGGAGAGGGCTTTCTTT. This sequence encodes CASSILNRERAFF.

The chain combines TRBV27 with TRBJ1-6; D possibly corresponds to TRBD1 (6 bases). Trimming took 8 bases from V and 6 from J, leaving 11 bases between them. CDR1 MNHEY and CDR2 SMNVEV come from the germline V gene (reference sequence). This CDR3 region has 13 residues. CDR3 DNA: TGTGCCAGCCGGGAACAGGGTAATTCACCCCTCCACTTT. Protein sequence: CASREQGNSPLHF.

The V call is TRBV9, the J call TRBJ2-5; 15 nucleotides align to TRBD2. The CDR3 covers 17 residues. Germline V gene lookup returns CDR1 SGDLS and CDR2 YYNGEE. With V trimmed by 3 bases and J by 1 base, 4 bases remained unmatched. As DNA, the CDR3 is TGTGCCAGCAGCGACGGACTAGCGGGGGGGACCCAAGAGACCCAGTACTTC. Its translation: CASSDGLAGGTQETQYF.

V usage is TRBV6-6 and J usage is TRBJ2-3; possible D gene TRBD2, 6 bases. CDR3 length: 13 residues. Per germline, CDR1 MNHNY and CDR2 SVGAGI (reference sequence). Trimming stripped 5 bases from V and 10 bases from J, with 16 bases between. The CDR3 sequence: CASSNRLVVAQYF. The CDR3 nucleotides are TGTGCCAGCAGTAATAGACTAGTTGTAGCGCAGTATTTT.

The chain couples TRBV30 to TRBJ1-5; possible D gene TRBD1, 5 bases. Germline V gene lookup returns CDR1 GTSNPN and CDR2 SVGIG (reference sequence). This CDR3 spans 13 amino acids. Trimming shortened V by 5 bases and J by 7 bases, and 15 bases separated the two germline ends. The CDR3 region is CAWGGGGNQPQHF. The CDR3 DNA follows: TGTGCCTGGGGTGGGGGGGGTAACCAGCCCCAGCATTTT.

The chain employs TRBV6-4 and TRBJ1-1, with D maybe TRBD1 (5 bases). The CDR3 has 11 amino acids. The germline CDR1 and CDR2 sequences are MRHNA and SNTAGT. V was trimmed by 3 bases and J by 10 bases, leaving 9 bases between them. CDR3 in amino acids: CASSDGGAAFF. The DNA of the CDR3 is TGTGCCAGCAGTGATGGTGGGGCAGCTTTCTTT.

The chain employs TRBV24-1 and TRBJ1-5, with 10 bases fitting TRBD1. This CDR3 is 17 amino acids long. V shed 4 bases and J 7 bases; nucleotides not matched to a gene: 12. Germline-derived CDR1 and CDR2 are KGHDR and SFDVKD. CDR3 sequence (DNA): TGTGCCACCAGTGAGGACCGGGACAGGGGAGGGGGGCAGCCCCAGCATTTT. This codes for CATSEDRDRGGGQPQHF.

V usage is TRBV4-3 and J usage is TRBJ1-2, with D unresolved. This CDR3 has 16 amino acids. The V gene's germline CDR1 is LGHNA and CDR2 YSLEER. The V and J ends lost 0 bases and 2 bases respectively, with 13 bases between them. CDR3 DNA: TGCGCCAGCAGCCAAGATGTCGGAGGAAGGAACTATGGCTACACCTTC. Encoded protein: CASSQDVGGRNYGYTF.

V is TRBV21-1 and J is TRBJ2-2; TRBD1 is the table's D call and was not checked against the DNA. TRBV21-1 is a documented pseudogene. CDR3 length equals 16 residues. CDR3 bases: TGTGCCAGCAGCTCCCGACAGGGGGCTGACACCGGGGAGCTGTTTTTT. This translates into CASSSRQGADTGELFF.

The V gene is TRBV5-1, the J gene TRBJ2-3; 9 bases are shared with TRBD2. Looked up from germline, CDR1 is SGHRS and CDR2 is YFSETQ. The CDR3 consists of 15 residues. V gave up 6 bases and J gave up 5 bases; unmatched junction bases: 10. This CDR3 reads CASTSSGGLGDTQYF. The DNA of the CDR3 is TGCGCCAGCACCTCCAGCGGGGGGCTGGGAGATACGCAGTATTTT.

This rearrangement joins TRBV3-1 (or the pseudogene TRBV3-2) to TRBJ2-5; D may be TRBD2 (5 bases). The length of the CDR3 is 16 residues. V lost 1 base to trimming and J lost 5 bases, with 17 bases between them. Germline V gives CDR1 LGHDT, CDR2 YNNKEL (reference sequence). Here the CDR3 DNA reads TGTGCCAGCAGCCAAGTCCCAGCGGCCCTAGGGGAGACCCAGTACTTC. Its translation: CASSQVPAALGETQYF.

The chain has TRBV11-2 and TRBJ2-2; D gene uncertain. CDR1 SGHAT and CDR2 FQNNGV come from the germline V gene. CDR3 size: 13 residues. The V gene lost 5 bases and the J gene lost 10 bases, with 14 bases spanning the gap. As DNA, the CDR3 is TGTGCCAGCAGCCCCCCCTGGGGTCCGGAGCTGTTTTTT. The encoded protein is CASSPPWGPELFF. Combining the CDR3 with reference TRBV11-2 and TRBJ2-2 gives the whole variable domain EAGVAQSPRYKIIEKRQSVAFWCNPISGHATLYWYQQILGQGPKLLIQFQNNGVVDDSQLPKDRFSAERLKGVDSTLKIQPAKLEDSAVYLCASSPPWGPELFFGEGSRLTVL.

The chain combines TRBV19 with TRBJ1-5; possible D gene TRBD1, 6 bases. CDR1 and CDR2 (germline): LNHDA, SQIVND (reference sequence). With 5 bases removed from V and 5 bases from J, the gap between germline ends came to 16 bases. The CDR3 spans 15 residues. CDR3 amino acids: CASSPPGTYYQPQHF. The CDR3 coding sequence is TGTGCCAGTAGTCCCCCCGGGACATACTATCAGCCCCAGCATTTT.